This T cell receptor beta chain appears in the sequencing data of a study of blood T cell repertoires in COVID-19. Trimming took 4 bases from V and 5 from J; bases not matched to a gene: 5. The CDR3 consists of 14 residues. Germline CDR1 and CDR2: SGHTA and FQGNSA. Repertoires were generated with immunoSEQ multiplex PCR, while TCRdb's copy carries only in-frame clones and drops some. Of a few hundred thousand clones in the sample, about 91% were seen once. The chain has TRBV7-2 and TRBJ1-5; 7 bases are a match to TRBD1. This clonotype was sampled from a young woman who had recovered from COVID-19. The sequenced sample consisted of peripheral blood. CDR3 sequence reads: CASSYRTGDQPQHF. The CDR3 DNA reads TGTGCCAGCAGCTACCGGACAGGCGATCAGCCCCAGCATTTT.